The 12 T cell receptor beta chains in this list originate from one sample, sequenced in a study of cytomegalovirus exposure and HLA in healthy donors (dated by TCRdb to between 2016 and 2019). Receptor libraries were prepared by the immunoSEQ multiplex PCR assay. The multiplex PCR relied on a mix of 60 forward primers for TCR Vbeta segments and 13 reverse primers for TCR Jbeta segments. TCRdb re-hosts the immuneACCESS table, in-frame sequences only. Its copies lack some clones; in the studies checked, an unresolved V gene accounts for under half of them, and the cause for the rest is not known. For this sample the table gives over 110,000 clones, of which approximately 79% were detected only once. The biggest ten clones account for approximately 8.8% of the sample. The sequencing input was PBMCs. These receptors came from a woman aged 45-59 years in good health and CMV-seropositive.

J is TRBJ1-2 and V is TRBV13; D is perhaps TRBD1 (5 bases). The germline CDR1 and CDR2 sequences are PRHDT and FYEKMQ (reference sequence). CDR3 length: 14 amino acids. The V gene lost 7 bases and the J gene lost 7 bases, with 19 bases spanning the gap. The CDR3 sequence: CASTRDAGGSGYTF. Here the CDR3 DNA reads TGTGCCAGCACCCGGGACGCCGGGGGTTCTGGCTACACCTTC.

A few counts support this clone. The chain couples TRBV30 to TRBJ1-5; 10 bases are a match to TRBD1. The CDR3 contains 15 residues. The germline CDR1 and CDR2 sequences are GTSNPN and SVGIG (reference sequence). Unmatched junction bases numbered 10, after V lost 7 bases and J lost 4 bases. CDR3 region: CASTRQGQGNQPQHF. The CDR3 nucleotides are TGTGCCTCGACCCGACAGGGACAGGGGAATCAGCCCCAGCATTTT. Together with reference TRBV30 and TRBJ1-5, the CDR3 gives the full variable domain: SQTIHQWPATLVQPVGSPLSLECTVEGTSNPNLYWYRQAAGRGLQLLFYSVGIGQISSEVPQNLSASRPQDRQFILSSKKLLLSDSGFYLCASTRQGQGNQPQHFGDGTRLSIL.

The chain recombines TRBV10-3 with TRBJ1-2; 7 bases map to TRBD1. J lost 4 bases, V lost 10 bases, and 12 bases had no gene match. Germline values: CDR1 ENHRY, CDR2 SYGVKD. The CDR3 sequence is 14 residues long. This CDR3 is CATRGDRDAYGYTF. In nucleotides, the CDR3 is TGTGCCACCAGGGGTGACAGGGACGCCTATGGCTACACCTTC.

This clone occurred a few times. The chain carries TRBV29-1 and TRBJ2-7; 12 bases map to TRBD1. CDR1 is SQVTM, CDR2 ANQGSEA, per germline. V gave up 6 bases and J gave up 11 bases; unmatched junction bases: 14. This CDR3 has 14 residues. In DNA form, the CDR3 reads TGCAGCGTCGACACCGGGACAGGGGGCAATCGGGAGTACTTC. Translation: CSVDTGTGGNREYF.

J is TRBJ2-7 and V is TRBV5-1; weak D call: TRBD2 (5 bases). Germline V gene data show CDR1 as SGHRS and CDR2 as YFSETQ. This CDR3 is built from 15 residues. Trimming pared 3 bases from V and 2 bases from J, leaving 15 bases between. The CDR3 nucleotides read TGCGCCAGCAGCTCGGGATCGGGGAAGCCCTACGAGCAGTACTTC. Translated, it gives CASSSGSGKPYEQYF.

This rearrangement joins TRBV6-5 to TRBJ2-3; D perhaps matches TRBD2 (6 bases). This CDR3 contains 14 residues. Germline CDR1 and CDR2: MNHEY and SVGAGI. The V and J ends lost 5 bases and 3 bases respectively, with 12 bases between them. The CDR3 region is CASSPPGRTDTQYF. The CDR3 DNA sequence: TGTGCCAGCAGTCCGCCAGGGAGGACAGATACGCAGTATTTT.

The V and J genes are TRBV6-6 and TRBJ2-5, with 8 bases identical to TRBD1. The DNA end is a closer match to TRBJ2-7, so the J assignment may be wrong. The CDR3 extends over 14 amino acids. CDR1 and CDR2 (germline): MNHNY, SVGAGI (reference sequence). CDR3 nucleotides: TGTGCCAGCGGATCAAGCAGGGGGCCAGACGAGCAGTACTTC. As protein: CASGSSRGPDEQYF.

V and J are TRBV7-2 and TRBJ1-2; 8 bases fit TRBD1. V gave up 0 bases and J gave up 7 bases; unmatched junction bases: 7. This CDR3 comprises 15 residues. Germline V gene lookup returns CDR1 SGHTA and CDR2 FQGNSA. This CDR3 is CASSLATDRAAGYTF. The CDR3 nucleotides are TGTGCCAGCAGCTTAGCCACGGACAGGGCAGCTGGCTACACCTTC.

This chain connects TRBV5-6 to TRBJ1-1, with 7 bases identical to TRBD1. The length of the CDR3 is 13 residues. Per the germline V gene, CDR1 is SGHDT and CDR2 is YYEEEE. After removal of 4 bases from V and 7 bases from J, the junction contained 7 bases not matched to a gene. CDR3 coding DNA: TGTGCCAGCAGCCCCGGGACAGAAAGTGAAGCTTTCTTT. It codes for CASSPGTESEAFF. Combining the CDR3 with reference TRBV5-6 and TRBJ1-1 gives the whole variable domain DAGVTQSPTHLIKTRGQQVTLRCSPKSGHDTVSWYQQALGQGPQFIFQYYEEEERQRGNFPDRFSGHQFPNYSSELNVNALLLGDSALYLCASSPGTESEAFFGQGTRLTVV.

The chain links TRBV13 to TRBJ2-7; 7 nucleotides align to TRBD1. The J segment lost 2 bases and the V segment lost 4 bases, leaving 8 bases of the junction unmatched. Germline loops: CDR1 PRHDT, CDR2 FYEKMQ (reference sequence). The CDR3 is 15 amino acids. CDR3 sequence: CASSSRQGITYEQYF. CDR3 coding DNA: TGTGCCAGCAGCTCCCGACAGGGAATCACCTACGAGCAGTACTTC. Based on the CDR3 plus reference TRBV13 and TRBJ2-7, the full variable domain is AAGVIQSPRHLIKEKRETATLKCYPIPRHDTVYWYQQGPGQDPQFLISFYEKMQSDKGSIPDRFSAQQFSDYHSELNMSSLELGDSALYFCASSSRQGITYEQYFGPGTRLTVT.

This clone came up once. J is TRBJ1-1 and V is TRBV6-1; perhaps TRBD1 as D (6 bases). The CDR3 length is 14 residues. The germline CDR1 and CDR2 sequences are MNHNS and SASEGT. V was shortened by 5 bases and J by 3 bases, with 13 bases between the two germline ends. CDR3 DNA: TGTGCCAGCAGTCATAACACAGGGTACACTGAAGCTTTCTTT. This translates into CASSHNTGYTEAFF.

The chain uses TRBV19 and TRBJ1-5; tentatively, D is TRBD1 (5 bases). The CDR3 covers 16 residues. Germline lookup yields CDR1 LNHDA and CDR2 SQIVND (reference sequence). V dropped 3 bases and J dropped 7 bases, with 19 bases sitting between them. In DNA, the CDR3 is TGTGCCAGTAGTATGGGGGGGACGGCGTTCGGCCAGCCCCAGCATTTT. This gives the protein CASSMGGTAFGQPQHF.